Listed below are T cell receptor beta chains from one sample, sequenced in a study of blood T cell repertoires in COVID-19. The table came from immunoSEQ multiplex PCR; TCRdb's copy has only in-frame clones and leaves some out. The sample consists of 150,000 to 200,000 clones, around 84% of them appearing once. Sequences were obtained from peripheral blood. These receptors came from a man between 35 and 55 years old with active or convalescent COVID-19. CDR3s include the opening cysteine and the closing phenylalanine or tryptophan. D genes are given only for firm matches. Part of the rows lack a size; the others show once, few, many or a class for expanded clones.

d_call	v_call	clone_size	j_call	cdr3_nt	cdr3_aa
NA	TRBV15	NA	TRBJ1-2	TGTGCCACCAGCGCAGGGGATTTCTATGGCTACACCTTC	CATSAGDFYGYTF
TRBD2	TRBV5-6	NA	TRBJ2-5	TGTGCCAGCAGCTTGCAGCTAGCGGGGGCTGAGACCCAGTACTTC	CASSLQLAGAETQYF
TRBD1	TRBV19	few	TRBJ2-7	TGTGCCAGTAGTATAGCCGGGACAGTGCCCGCCTACGAGCAGTACTTC	CASSIAGTVPAYEQYF
NA	TRBV5-1	NA	TRBJ1-6	TGCGCCAGCAGCTTGGAGAGCCCAAATTCACCCCTCCACTTT	CASSLESPNSPLHF
NA	TRBV3-1/TRBV3-2	once	TRBJ2-2	TGTGCCAGCAGCCAAGATCCCCCACTGCGCACCGGGGAGCTGTTTTTT	CASSQDPPLRTGELFF
TRBD1	TRBV30	NA	TRBJ2-7	TGTGCCTGGAGCTCGGGACAGGGGGCTTACGAGCAGTACTTC	CAWSSGQGAYEQYF
NA	TRBV5-1	once	TRBJ2-3	TGCGCCAGCAGCTTAGGAGCGGATGGGACAGATACGCAGTATTTT	CASSLGADGTDTQYF
TRBD1	TRBV29-1	NA	TRBJ2-4	TGCAGCGTTGTACAGCCGGACAGGGGGTACATTCAGTACTTC	CSVVQPDRGYIQYF
TRBD1	TRBV11-2	NA	TRBJ1-6	TGTGCCAGCAGCTCCCAGGACAGGGGAAATTCACCCCTCCACTTT	CASSSQDRGNSPLHF
TRBD2	TRBV5-1	NA	TRBJ2-2	TGCGCCAGCAGCTTGATAGCGGGGGACCCTACCGGGGAGCTGTTTTTT	CASSLIAGDPTGELFF
NA	TRBV3-1/TRBV3-2	NA	TRBJ2-7	TGTGCCAGCAGCCCCCTCCCCGACACCGAGCAGTACTTC	CASSPLPDTEQYF
TRBD1	TRBV11-3	once	TRBJ1-2	TGTGCCAGCAGCCCCGGCGGGACAGTCTCGGGCGGGGGCTACACCTTC	CASSPGGTVSGGGYTF
NA	TRBV2	NA	TRBJ1-2	TGTGCCAGCTTAAACCTCGGGGATTATGGCTACACCTTC	CASLNLGDYGYTF
TRBD2	TRBV3-1/TRBV3-2	NA	TRBJ2-2	TGTGCCAGCACTGAAGGAGAGCGGGGGGGTATCGGGGAGCTGTTTTTT	CASTEGERGGIGELFF
NA	TRBV18	NA	TRBJ1-1	TGTGCCAGCGAAACAGGGAACACTGAAGCTTTCTTT	CASETGNTEAFF
NA	TRBV2	few	TRBJ1-6	TGTGCCAGGAGCAGGGTTAATTCACCCCTCCACTTT	CARSRVNSPLHF
TRBD2	TRBV11-3	NA	TRBJ2-7	TGTGCCAGCAGCTCACCTAGCGGGGAAGGGAACTACGAGCAGTACTTC	CASSSPSGEGNYEQYF
NA	TRBV19	NA	TRBJ2-5	TGTGCCAGTAGTATCAGGATCACACAAGAGACCCAGTACTTC	CASSIRITQETQYF
NA	TRBV18	few	TRBJ1-2	TGTGCCAGCTCCCAACAGGGTGGAGCTGGCTACACCTTC	CASSQQGGAGYTF
NA	TRBV11-2	NA	TRBJ2-5	TGTGCCAGCAGCTTAGGATTGGGAGATTGGGAGACCCAGTACTTC	CASSLGLGDWETQYF
NA	TRBV5-6	NA	TRBJ1-1	TGTGCCAGCCAAATTTCGGGTACTGAAGCTTTCTTT	CASQISGTEAFF
NA	TRBV12-3/TRBV12-4	NA	TRBJ1-1	TGTGCCAGCAGTTTAACTCGCGGGGAAGCTTTCTTT	CASSLTRGEAFF
TRBD1	TRBV5-4	NA	TRBJ1-1	TGTGCCAGCAGCTTGAAGGGGGCATGGGAAGCTTTCTTT	CASSLKGAWEAFF
TRBD1	TRBV7-9	few	TRBJ2-7	TGTGCCAGCAGCCCCAGACAGGGTTCGAGCGAGCAGTACTTC	CASSPRQGSSEQYF
TRBD2	TRBV6-4	NA	TRBJ2-1	TGTGCCAGCAGTGAACTAGCGGGGGTGTACAATGAGCAGTTCTTC	CASSELAGVYNEQFF
NA	TRBV30	NA	TRBJ1-1	TGTGCCTGGAGTGTATGGGGGCGGCTGAACACTGAAGCTTTCTTT	CAWSVWGRLNTEAFF
TRBD1	TRBV6-6	NA	TRBJ1-1	TGTGCCAGCAGCCAGGACAGGGGAAGTGAAGCTTTCTTT	CASSQDRGSEAFF
NA	TRBV19	NA	TRBJ2-2	TGTGCCAGTAGTATCGGTCTAGCCCCCGGGGAGCTGTTTTTT	CASSIGLAPGELFF
NA	TRBV7-6	NA	TRBJ1-1	TGTGCCAGCAGCAGGGGACAGAACACTGAAGCTTTCTTT	CASSRGQNTEAFF
NA	TRBV4-1	NA	TRBJ1-2	TGCGCCAGCAGCCAAGATGATGGGCGACCTGAAGCTGGCTACACCTTC	CASSQDDGRPEAGYTF
NA	TRBV4-1	NA	TRBJ2-5	TGCGCCAGCAGCCAAGATCCCTGGCTAGCCTCCACCCTCGGGAGACAAGAGACCCAGTACTTC	CASSQDPWLASTLGRQETQYF
TRBD2	TRBV6-5	NA	TRBJ2-2	TGTGCCAGCAGTTACGGAGGGACTATGAACACCGGGGAGCTGTTTTTT	CASSYGGTMNTGELFF
NA	TRBV3-1/TRBV3-2	once	TRBJ2-5	TGTGCCAGCAGCCAAGGCCGGAGGGAGACCCAGTACTTC	CASSQGRRETQYF
TRBD2	TRBV19	NA	TRBJ2-1	TGTGCCAGTAGTATGGTAGGCGGGGGGGCCGTGAATGAGCAGTTCTTC	CASSMVGGGAVNEQFF
TRBD2	TRBV2	NA	TRBJ2-1	TGTGCCAGCAGTGCTAGCGGGGCCTCCTACAATGAGCAGTTCTTC	CASSASGASYNEQFF
TRBD1	TRBV27	NA	TRBJ2-7	TGTGCCAGCAGTTCAGACCTCGACAGGGTCTACGAGCAGTACTTC	CASSSDLDRVYEQYF
TRBD1	TRBV5-1	NA	TRBJ1-6	TGCGCCAGCAGCTTGGGACAGGGAAATTCACCCCTCCACTTT	CASSLGQGNSPLHF
TRBD1	TRBV30	NA	TRBJ1-5	TGTGCCTGGAGTGTACAGGGGTATCAGCCCCAGCATTTT	CAWSVQGYQPQHF
NA	TRBV6-1	NA	TRBJ1-1	TGTGCCAGCAGTTCAGGACAGAACACTGAAGCTTTCTTT	CASSSGQNTEAFF
NA	TRBV27	NA	TRBJ2-4	TGTGCCAGCAGTTTATGGGGTAGGGAGGTGGACATTCAGTACTTC	CASSLWGREVDIQYF
TRBD1	TRBV4-1	NA	TRBJ2-3	TGCGCCAGCAGCCAGACAGGGGTTGGCACAGATACGCAGTATTTT	CASSQTGVGTDTQYF
TRBD1	TRBV9	once	TRBJ2-1	TGTGCCAGCAGCGTAGCGGGACAGGGGCCTTACAATGAGCAGTTCTTC	CASSVAGQGPYNEQFF
NA	TRBV3-1/TRBV3-2	NA	TRBJ1-2	TGTGCCAGCAGCCAAGGTTTTTCCCGCACTCACGGCTACACCTTC	CASSQGFSRTHGYTF